The TCR beta chain under discussion was sequenced for a study of cytomegalovirus exposure and HLA in healthy donors. Study-level points and caveats: Earlier analysis looked at TCR beta V segments, and most were productive about 90% or about 30% of the time. A few of the chains that were CMV-associated were confirmed in vitro to be specific for CMV antigens. Analysis was performed later, and it showed HLA-associated TCR beta chains to be more clonally expanded than equally common others.

The germline CDR1 and CDR2 sequences are SGHKS and YYEKEE (reference sequence). Trimming pared 4 bases from V and 5 bases from J, leaving 8 bases between. There are 12 residues in the CDR3. Concerning this clone: Its matching antigen is unknown.

PCR employed 60 Vbeta and 13 Jbeta primers. Method: immunoSEQ multiplex PCR; TCRdb's copy keeps in-frame clones and lacks some. The sample lists some 110,000 clones, around 65% occurring once. The chain combines TRBV5-5 with TRBJ2-3; tentative D call: TRBD2 (5 bases). The receptor was derived from a man in his late teens or twenties in good health and CMV-seronegative. Sample: PBMCs. The CDR3 nucleotides read TGTGCCAGCAGCCCGGAGGTAGATACGCAGTATTTT. Translating gives CASSPEVDTQYF.